This is a list of T cell receptor beta chains from one sample in a study of blood T cell repertoires in COVID-19. Only in-frame clones appear in the TCRdb table, and some are missing; sequencing was by immunoSEQ multiplex PCR. This sample has about 200,000 clones, with around 80% found just once. Sequenced sample: peripheral blood. The receptors come from a human donor in a cohort sampled during active COVID-19. The CDR3 runs from the conserved cysteine through the conserved F or W.

TRBV10-3	CAISDKGLGLGYTF
TRBV9	CASRVGTGANVLTF
TRBV18	CASSPGGPDTQYF
TRBV15	CATSRGTVQLHTQYF
TRBV4-1	CASSQPGQVSNEQFF
TRBV6-4	CASSDGPGTGNSEQFF
TRBV15	CATSRVRYSNQPQHF
TRBV21-1	CASSKVGFTYGYTF
TRBV18	CASSLAGDRETQYF
TRBV9	CASSVVGGMDTQYF
TRBV15	CATSRVWDRGASNQPQHF
TRBV7-6	CASSMGGPSSYNEQFF
TRBV18	CASSPLGQGSNQPQHF
TRBV19	CASRYGTNFNEQFF
TRBV5-1	CASSINTDTQYF
TRBV27	CASSPRGLVYEQYF